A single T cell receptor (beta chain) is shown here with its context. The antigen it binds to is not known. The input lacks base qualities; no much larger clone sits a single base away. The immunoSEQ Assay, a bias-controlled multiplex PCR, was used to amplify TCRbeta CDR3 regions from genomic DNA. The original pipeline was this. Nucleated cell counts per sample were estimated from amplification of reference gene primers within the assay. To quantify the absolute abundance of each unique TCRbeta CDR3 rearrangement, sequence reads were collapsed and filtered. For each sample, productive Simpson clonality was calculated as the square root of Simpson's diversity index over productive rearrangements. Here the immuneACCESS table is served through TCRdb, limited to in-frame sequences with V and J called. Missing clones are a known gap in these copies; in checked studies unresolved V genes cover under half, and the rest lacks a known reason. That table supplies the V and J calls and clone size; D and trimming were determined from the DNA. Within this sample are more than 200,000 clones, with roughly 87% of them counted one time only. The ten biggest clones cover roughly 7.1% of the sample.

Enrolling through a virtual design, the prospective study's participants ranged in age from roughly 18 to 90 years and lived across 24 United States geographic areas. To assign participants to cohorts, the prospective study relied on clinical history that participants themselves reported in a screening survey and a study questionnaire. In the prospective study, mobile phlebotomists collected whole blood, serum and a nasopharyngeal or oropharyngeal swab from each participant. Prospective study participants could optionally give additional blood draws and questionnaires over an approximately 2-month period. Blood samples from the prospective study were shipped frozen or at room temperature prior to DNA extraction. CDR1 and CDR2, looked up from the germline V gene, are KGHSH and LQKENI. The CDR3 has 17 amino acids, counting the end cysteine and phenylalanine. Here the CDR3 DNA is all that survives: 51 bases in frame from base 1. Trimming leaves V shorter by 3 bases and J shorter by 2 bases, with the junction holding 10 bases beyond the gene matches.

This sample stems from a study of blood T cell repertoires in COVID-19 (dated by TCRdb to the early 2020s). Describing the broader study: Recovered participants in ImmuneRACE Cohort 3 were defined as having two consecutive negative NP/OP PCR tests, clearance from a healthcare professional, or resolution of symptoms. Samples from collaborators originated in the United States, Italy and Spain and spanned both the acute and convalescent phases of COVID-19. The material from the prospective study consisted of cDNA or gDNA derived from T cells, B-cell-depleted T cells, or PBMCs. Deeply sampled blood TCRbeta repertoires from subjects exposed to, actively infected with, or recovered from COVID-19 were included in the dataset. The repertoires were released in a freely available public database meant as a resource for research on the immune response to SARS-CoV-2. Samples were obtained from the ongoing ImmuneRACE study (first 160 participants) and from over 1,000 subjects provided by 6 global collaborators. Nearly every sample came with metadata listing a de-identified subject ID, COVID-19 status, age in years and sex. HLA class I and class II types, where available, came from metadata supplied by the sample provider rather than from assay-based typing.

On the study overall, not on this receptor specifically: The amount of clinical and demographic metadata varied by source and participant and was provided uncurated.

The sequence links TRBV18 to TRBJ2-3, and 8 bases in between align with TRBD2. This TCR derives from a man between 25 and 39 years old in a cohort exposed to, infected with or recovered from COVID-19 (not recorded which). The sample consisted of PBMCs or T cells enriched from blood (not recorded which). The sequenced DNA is TGTGCCAGCTCACCCCTTACCGGGGGGGTGAACACAGATACGCAGTATTTT. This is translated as CASSPLTGGVNTDTQYF.